The present TCR beta chain was sequenced within a study of response to subunit inactivated influenza vaccine. Each CDR3 protein gets one entry after TCRdb re-called the RT-PCR reads with MiXCR. The sample lists 430,000 or so distinct CDR3 sequences; 10% to 11% were seen once. Whole-study findings and limits: The authors suggested that few new T cells are recruited per seasonal influenza vaccination.

The germline V gene encodes CDR1 SGHRS and CDR2 YFSETQ. The ends lost 4 bases at V and 4 bases at J; junction bases unmatched: 7. This CDR3 is 14 amino acids long. Of note for this clonotype: Its antigen remains unidentified.

The chain combines TRBV5-1 with TRBJ2-7, with 8 positions matching TRBD2. This TCR was sampled from a man between 45 and 60 years old who received an inactivated influenza vaccine. The material was PBMCs from blood, obtained 40 to 50 days after vaccination. In nucleotides, the CDR3 is TGCGCCAGCAGCCCGGGGGGGACGACGTACGAGCAGTACTTC. Translating it yields CASSPGGTTYEQYF. Filled out from reference TRBV5-1 and TRBJ2-7, the complete variable domain reads KAGVTQTPRYLIKTRGQQVTLSCSPISGHRSVSWYQQTPGQGLQFLFEYFSETQRNKGNFPGRFSGRQFSNSRSEMNVSTLELGDSALYLCASSPGGTTYEQYFGPGTRLTVT.